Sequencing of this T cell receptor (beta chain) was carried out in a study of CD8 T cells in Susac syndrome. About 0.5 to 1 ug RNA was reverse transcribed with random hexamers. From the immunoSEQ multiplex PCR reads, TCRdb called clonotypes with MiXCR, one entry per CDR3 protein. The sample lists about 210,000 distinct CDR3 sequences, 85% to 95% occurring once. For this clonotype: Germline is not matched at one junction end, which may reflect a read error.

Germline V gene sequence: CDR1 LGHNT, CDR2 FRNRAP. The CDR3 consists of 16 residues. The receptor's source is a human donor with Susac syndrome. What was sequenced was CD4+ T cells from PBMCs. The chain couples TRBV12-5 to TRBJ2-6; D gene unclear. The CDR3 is CASGLAPSSGANVLTF. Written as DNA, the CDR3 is TGTGCTAGTGGGTTGGCCCCCAGCTCTGGGGCCAACGTCCTGACTTTC. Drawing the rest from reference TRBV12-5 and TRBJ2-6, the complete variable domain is DARVTQTPRHKVTEMGQEVTMRCQPILGHNTVFWYRQTMMQGLELLAYFRNRAPLDDSGMPKDRFSAEMPDATLATLKIQPSEPRDSAVYFCASGLAPSSGANVLTFGAGSRLTVL.